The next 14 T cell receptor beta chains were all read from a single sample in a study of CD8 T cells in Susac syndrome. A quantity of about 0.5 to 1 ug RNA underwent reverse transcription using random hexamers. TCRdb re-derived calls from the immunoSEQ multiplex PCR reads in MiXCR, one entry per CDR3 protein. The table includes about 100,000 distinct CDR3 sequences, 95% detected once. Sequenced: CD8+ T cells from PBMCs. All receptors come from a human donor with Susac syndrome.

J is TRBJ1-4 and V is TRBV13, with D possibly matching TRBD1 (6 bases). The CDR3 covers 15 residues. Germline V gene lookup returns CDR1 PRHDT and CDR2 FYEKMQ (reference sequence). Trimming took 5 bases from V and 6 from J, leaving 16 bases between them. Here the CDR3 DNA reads TGTGCCAGCAGCCAGCGACAGGCTTGGGATGAAAAACTGTTTTTT. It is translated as CASSQRQAWDEKLFF.

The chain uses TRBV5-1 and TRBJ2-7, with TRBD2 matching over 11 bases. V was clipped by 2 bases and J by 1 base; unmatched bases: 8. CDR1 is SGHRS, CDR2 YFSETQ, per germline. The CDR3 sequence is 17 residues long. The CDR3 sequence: CASSFLAGGGRSYEQYF. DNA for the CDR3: TGCGCCAGCAGCTTCCTAGCGGGAGGCGGAAGGTCCTACGAGCAGTACTTC.

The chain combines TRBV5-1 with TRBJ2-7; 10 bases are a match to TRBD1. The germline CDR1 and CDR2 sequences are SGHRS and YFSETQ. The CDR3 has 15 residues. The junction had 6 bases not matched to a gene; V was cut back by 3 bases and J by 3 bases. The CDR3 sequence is CASSSGDRGGYEQYF. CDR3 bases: TGCGCCAGCAGCTCCGGGGACAGGGGCGGCTACGAGCAGTACTTC.

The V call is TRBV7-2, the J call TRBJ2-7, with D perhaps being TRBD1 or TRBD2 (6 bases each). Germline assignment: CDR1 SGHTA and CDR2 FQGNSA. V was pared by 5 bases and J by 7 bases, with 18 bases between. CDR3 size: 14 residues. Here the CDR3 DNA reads TGTGCCAGCAGCCATACTCTGGAGGGGGTAGAGCAGTACTTC. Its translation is CASSHTLEGVEQYF.

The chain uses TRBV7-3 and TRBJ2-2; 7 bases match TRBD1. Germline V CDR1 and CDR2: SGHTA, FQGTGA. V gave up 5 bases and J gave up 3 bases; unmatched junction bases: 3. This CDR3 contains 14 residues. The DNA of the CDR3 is TGTGCCAGCAGCCGGGACAGAGACACCGGGGAGCTGTTTTTT. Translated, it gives CASSRDRDTGELFF.

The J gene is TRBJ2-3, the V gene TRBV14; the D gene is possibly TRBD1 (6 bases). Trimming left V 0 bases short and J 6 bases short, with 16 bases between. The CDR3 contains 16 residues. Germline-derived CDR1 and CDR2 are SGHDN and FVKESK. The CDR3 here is CASSQEFGGSGDTQYF. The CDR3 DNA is TGTGCCAGCAGCCAAGAATTTGGGGGCTCCGGGGATACGCAGTATTTT.

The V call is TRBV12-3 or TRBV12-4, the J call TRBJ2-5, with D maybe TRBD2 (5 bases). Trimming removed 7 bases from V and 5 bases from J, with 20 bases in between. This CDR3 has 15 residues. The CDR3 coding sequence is TGTGCCAGCACAACCATTGGAGGCCCGGGGGAGACCCAGTACTTC. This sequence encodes CASTTIGGPGETQYF.

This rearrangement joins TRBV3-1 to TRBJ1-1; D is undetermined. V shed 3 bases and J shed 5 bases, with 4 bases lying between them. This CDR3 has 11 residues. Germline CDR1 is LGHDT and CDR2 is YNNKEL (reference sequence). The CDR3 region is CASSHLTEAFF. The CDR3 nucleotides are TGTGCCAGCAGCCATCTAACTGAAGCTTTCTTT.

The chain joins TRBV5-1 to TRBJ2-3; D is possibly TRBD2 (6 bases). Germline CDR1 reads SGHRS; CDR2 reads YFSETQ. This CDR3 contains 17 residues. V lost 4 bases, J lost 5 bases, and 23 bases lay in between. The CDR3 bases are TGCGCCAGCAGCATGATACCGGGGGACCTCCCTGAAGATACGCAGTATTTT. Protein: CASSMIPGDLPEDTQYF.

The CDR3 protein is CASSSKQMNTEAFF. CDR3 coding DNA: TGCGCCAGCAGCTCAAAACAGATGAACACTGAAGCTTTCTTT. This chain uses TRBV5-1 with TRBJ1-1; D gene ambiguous. The CDR3 loop spans 14 amino acids. Germline values: CDR1 SGHRS, CDR2 YFSETQ. Trimming pared 3 bases from V and 0 bases from J, leaving 9 bases between.

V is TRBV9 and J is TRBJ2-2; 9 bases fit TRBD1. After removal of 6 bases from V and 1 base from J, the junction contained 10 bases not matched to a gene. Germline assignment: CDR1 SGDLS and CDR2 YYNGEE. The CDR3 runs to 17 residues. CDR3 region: CASNTHPGQGNTGELFF. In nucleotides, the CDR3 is TGTGCCAGCAACACCCACCCGGGACAGGGGAACACCGGGGAGCTGTTTTTT. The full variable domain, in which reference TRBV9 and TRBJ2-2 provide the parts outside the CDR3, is DSGVTQTPKHLITATGQRVTLRCSPRSGDLSVYWYQQSLDQGLQFLIQYYNGEERAKGNILERFSAQQFPDLHSELNLSSLELGDSALYFCASNTHPGQGNTGELFFGEGSRLTVL.

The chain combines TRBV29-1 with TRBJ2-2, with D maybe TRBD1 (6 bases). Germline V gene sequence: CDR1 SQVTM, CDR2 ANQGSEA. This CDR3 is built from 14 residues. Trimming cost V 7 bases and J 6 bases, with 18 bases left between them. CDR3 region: CSAEGTGFPGELFF. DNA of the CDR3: TGCAGCGCCGAGGGTACAGGGTTTCCCGGGGAGCTGTTTTTT.

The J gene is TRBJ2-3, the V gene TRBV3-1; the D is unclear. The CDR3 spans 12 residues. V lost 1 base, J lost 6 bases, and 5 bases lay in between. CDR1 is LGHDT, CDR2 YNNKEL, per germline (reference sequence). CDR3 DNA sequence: TGTGCCAGCAGCCAAGTTTGGGATACGCAGTATTTT. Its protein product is CASSQVWDTQYF.

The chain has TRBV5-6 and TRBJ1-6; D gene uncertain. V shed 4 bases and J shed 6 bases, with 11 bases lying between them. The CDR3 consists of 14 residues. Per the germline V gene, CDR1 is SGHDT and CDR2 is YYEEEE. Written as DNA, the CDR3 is TGTGCCAGCAGCGCTTTGGCTGGTAATTCACCCCTCCACTTT. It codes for CASSALAGNSPLHF.